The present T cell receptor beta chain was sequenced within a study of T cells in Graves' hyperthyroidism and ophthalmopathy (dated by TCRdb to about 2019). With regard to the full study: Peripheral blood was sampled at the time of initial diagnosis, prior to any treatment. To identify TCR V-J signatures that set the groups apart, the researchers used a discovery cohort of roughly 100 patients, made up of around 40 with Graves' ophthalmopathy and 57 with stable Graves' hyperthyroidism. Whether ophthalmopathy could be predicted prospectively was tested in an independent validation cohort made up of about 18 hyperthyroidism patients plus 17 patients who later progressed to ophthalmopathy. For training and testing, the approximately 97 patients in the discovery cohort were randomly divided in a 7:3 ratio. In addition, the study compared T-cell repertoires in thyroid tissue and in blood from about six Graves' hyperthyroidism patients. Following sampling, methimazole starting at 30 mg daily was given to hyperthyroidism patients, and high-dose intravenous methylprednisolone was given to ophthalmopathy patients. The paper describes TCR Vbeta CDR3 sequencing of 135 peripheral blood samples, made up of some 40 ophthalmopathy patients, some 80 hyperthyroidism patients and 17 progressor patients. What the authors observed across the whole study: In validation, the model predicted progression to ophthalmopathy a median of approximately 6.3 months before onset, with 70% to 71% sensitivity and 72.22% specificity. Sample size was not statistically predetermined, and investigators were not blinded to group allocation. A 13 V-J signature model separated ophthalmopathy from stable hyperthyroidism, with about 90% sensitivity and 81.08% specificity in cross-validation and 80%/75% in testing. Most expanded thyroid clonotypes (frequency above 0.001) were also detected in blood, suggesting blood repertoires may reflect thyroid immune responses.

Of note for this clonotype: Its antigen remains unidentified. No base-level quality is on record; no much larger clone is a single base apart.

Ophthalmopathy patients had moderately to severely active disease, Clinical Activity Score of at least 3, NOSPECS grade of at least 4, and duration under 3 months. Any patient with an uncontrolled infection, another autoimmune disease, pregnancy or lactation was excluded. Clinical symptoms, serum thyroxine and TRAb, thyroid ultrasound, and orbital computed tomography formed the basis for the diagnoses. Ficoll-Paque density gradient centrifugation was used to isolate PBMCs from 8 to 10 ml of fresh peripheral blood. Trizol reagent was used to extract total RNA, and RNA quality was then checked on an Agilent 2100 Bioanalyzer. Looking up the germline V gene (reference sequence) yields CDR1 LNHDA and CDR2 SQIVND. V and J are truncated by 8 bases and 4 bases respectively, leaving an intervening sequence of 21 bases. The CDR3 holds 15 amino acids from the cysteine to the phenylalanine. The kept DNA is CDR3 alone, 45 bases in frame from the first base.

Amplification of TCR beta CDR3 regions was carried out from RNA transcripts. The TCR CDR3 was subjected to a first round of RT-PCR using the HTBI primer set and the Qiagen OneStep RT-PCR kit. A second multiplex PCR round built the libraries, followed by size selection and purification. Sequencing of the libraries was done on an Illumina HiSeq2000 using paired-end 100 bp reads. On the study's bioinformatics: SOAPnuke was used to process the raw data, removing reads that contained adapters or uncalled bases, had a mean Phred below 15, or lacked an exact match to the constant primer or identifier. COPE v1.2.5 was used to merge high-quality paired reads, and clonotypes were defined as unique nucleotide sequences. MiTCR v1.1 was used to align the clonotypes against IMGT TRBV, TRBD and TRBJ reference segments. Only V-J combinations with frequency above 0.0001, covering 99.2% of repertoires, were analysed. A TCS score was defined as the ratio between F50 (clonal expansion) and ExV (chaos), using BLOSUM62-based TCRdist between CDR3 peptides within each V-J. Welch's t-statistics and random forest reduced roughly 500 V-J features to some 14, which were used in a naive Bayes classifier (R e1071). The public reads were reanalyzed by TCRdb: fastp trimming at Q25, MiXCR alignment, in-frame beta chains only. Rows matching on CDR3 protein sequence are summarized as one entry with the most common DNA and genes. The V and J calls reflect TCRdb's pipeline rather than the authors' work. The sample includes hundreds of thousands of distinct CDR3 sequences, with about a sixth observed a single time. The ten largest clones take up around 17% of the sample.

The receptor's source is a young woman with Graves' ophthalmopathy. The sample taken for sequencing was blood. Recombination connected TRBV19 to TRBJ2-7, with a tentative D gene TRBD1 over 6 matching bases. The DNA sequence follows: TGTGCCAGTTCGACACAGGGTTTACAGCGGTACGAGCAGTACTTC. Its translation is CASSTQGLQRYEQYF.